This paragraph covers one TCR beta chain sequence. The V gene lost 6 bases and the J gene lost 0 bases, with 15 bases spanning the gap. The V gene's germline CDR1 is SNHLY and CDR2 FYNNEI. The length of the CDR3 is 15 residues. Sequencing was performed with immunoSEQ multiplex PCR; in TCRdb, only in-frame clones are kept and a portion is missing. In the table there are under 150,000 clones, around two thirds of which are singletons. This specimen belongs to a study of shared clonotypes between healthy human individuals. As for the study in general: With ages of 18 to 49, the donors were a couple of women and a few men.

The sample was memory CD8+ T cells sorted from blood. Subset here: CD45RO+ cells pooled with CCR7-negative TemRA cells. The clonotype comes from a woman aged 30 to 39 in good health. V gene TRBV2 combines with J gene TRBJ2-7, with D maybe TRBD1 (5 bases). The CDR3 sequence is CASRKTVLHSYEQYF. CDR3 coding DNA: TGTGCCAGCAGGAAGACAGTCCTTCACTCCTACGAGCAGTACTTC.